Following are 29 T cell receptor beta chains from one sample sequenced in a study of blood T cell repertoires in COVID-19. Profiling relied on immunoSEQ multiplex PCR, and the TCRdb table lists in-frame clones only, not all of them. The profile shows some 35,000 clones, roughly 85% of them singletons. The sample consisted of peripheral blood. The origin of the receptors is a man between 45 and 60 years old with acute or convalescent COVID-19.

This rearrangement joins TRBV6-1 to TRBJ2-2; TRBD2 might be the D (5 bases). Germline CDR1 MNHNS, CDR2 SASEGT. The CDR3 sequence is 15 residues long. V lost 2 bases and J 1 base, leaving 8 bases between the germline ends. In nucleotides, the CDR3 is TGTGCCAGCAGTGAAAAACGGGGGAACACCGGGGAGCTGTTTTTT. It codes for CASSEKRGNTGELFF.

The chain couples TRBV6-5 to TRBJ1-1, with unresolved D. Germline loops: CDR1 MNHEY, CDR2 SVGAGI. The V and J ends lost 6 bases and 9 bases respectively, with 11 bases between them. The CDR3 is 11 residues long. Here the CDR3 DNA reads TGTGCCAGCAGCGATTCCAGGAAAGCTTTCTTT. Translation: CASSDSRKAFF.

The chain couples TRBV3-1 (or the pseudogene TRBV3-2) to TRBJ2-7; no definite D call. V was clipped by 3 bases and J by 2 bases, with 11 bases between them. The CDR3 has 14 residues. Germline V gene lookup returns CDR1 LGHDT and CDR2 YNNKEL (reference sequence). The CDR3 sequence: CASSQRPSTYEQYF. The DNA for the CDR3 is TGTGCCAGCAGCCAGCGTCCGTCGACCTACGAGCAGTACTTC.

The J gene is TRBJ2-7, the V gene TRBV6-5, with D perhaps TRBD1 (6 bases). Looked up from germline, CDR1 is MNHEY and CDR2 is SVGAGI. V was trimmed by 8 bases and J by 0 bases, leaving 11 bases between them. The CDR3 length is 13 residues. Written as DNA, the CDR3 is TGTGCCAGCGGACAGTCAAGCTCCTACGAGCAGTACTTC. Translating it yields CASGQSSSYEQYF.

The chain has TRBV10-3 and TRBJ2-7; TRBD1 matches 7 bases. CDR1 is ENHRY, CDR2 SYGVKD, per germline. V trimming: 8 bases; J trimming: 3 bases; junction bases outside the gene matches: 7. This CDR3 spans 13 amino acids. The CDR3 DNA is TGTGCCATCCAGGGGGTAGGGGACTACGAGCAGTACTTC. Its protein product is CAIQGVGDYEQYF.

V and J are TRBV6-2 or TRBV6-3 and TRBJ2-7, with 7 positions matching TRBD1. From germline, CDR1 is MNHEY and CDR2 SVGEGT. Trimming cost V 2 bases and J 0 bases; bases outside gene matches: 7. The CDR3 is 16 residues long. In nucleotides, the CDR3 is TGTGCCAGCAGTTACCATAGCAGGGGGTTCTCCTACGAGCAGTACTTC. Translation: CASSYHSRGFSYEQYF.

In its sample, this clone was seen a few times. The chain is built from TRBV7-8 and TRBJ1-5, with TRBD1 identical over 7 bases. Germline V lookup: CDR1 SGHVS, CDR2 FQNEAQ. V was pared by 5 bases and J by 4 bases, with 11 bases of the junction left unmatched. This CDR3 comprises 16 residues. The CDR3 region has the DNA TGTGCCAGCAGCCAGGGGGGAGGGAGGCTAAATCAGCCCCAGCATTTT. This sequence encodes CASSQGGGRLNQPQHF.

Only one count was recorded for this clone. The rearrangement joins TRBV9 to TRBJ2-1; 7 nucleotides line up with TRBD2. From germline, CDR1 is SGDLS and CDR2 YYNGEE. The V and J ends lost 4 bases and 0 bases, in that order; junction bases with no gene match: 13. This CDR3 contains 18 residues. The CDR3 nucleotides read TGTGCCAGCAGCCCACGTTCTGCACTAGCGAGCTCCTACAATGAGCAGTTCTTC. Protein sequence: CASSPRSALASSYNEQFF.

As regards this clone: Distinct nucleotide sequences in the sample also encode this CDR3. CDR3 coding DNA: TGTGCCAGCAGTCGCGGGCGTGAGCAGTTCTTC. The encoded protein is CASSRGREQFF. The chain is built from TRBV3-1 (or the pseudogene TRBV3-2) and TRBJ2-1; weak D call: TRBD2 (5 bases). The CDR3 runs 11 residues. V gave up 6 bases and J gave up 9 bases, with 9 bases separating them. CDR1 and CDR2 (germline): LGHDT, YNNKEL (reference sequence).

This chain uses TRBV5-5 with TRBJ1-3; 7 nucleotides agree with TRBD1. There are 16 residues in the CDR3. Looked up from germline, CDR1 is SGHKS and CDR2 is YYEKEE (reference sequence). With V trimmed by 4 bases and J by 0 bases, 7 bases remained unmatched. CDR3 sequence (DNA): TGTGCCAGCAGCCGGGGACAGCCGAACTCTGGAAACACCATATATTTT. Protein product: CASSRGQPNSGNTIYF. Looking up the rest from reference TRBV5-5 and TRBJ1-3 gives the full variable domain: DAGVTQSPTHLIKTRGQQVTLRCSPISGHKSVSWYQQVLGQGPQFIFQYYEKEERGRGNFPDRFSARQFPNYSSELNVNALLLGDSALYLCASSRGQPNSGNTIYFGEGSWLTVV.

The V gene is TRBV5-6, the J gene TRBJ2-7; 7 bases map to TRBD2. Germline V gene data show CDR1 as SGHDT and CDR2 as YYEEEE. V lost 2 bases, J lost 1 base, and 3 bases stayed unmatched. The CDR3 runs 14 residues. CDR3: CASSFGGGSYEQYF. CDR3 sequence (DNA): TGTGCCAGCAGCTTTGGCGGGGGATCCTACGAGCAGTACTTC.

J is TRBJ1-3 and V is TRBV6-5; D not resolved. The CDR3 extends over 14 amino acids. The V gene's germline CDR1 is MNHEY and CDR2 SVGAGI. Trimming left V 4 bases short and J 2 bases short, with 9 bases between. CDR3 nucleotides: TGTGCCAGCAGTTTGCAAGGAGCTGGAAACACCATATATTTT. The encoded protein is CASSLQGAGNTIYF.

J is TRBJ1-5 and V is TRBV2; the D is unclear. The CDR3 has 15 residues. Trimming shortened V by 2 bases and J by 0 bases, and 8 bases separated the two germline ends. Per germline, CDR1 SNHLY and CDR2 FYNNEI. The CDR3 nucleotides read TGTGCCAGCAGTGAATGGGCAGATAGCAATCAGCCCCAGCATTTT. Translation: CASSEWADSNQPQHF. Full variable domain (remainder filled in from reference TRBV2 and TRBJ1-5): EPEVTQTPSHQVTQMGQEVILRCVPISNHLYFYWYRQILGQKVEFLVSFYNNEISEKSEIFDDQFSVERPDGSNFTLKIRSTKLEDSAMYFCASSEWADSNQPQHFGDGTRLSIL.

The chain combines TRBV15 with TRBJ1-2; D is unclear. The CDR3 extends over 15 amino acids. Germline V gives CDR1 LNHNV, CDR2 YYDKDF (reference sequence). Trimming took 1 base from V and 2 from J, leaving 11 bases between them. CDR3 DNA: TGTGCCACCAGCAGAGTAACGGGATACAACTATGGCTACACCTTC. Translated: CATSRVTGYNYGYTF.

This chain links TRBV2 with TRBJ1-1, with TRBD1 matching over 9 bases. This CDR3 contains 12 residues. After removal of 6 bases from V and 5 bases from J, the junction contained 1 base not matched to a gene. Germline V gives CDR1 SNHLY, CDR2 FYNNEI. This chain's CDR3 is CASSGQGTEAFF. In nucleotides, the CDR3 is TGTGCCAGCAGCGGACAGGGGACTGAAGCTTTCTTT.

The chain combines TRBV21-1 with TRBJ1-5; the tabulated D call, TRBD1, remains unverified against the DNA. TRBV21-1 is noted as a pseudogene. CDR3 length: 17 residues. CDR3 DNA: TGTGCCAGCAGTACCTCCGGACAGGGAGGTTTGCATCAGCCCCAGCATTTT. Its protein product is CASSTSGQGGLHQPQHF.

V is TRBV9 and J is TRBJ2-1; 12 bases map to TRBD2. The trim removed 0 bases at V and 7 bases at J, leaving 8 bases unmatched. Germline CDR1 is SGDLS and CDR2 is YYNGEE. This CDR3 contains 17 residues. This chain's CDR3 is CASSVDPSGRVWNEQFF. As DNA, the CDR3 is TGTGCCAGCAGCGTAGACCCTAGCGGGAGGGTTTGGAATGAGCAGTTCTTC.

This clone was counted a few times. J is TRBJ1-1 and V is TRBV9; D is unresolved. V lost 1 base and J 3 bases, leaving 7 bases between the germline ends. This CDR3 has 13 amino acids. Germline lookup yields CDR1 SGDLS and CDR2 YYNGEE. CDR3 amino acids: CASSVITDTEAFF. The CDR3 nucleotides read TGTGCCAGCAGCGTAATCACGGACACTGAAGCTTTCTTT.

CDR3 loop: CASSPRKGSSYEQYF. As DNA, the CDR3 is TGTGCCAGTAGTCCCCGGAAGGGGTCGTCCTACGAGCAGTACTTC. The J gene is TRBJ2-7, the V gene TRBV19, with D perhaps matching TRBD1 (5 bases). The length of the CDR3 is 15 residues. CDR1 LNHDA and CDR2 SQIVND come from the germline V gene (reference sequence). V lost 5 bases and J 1 base, leaving 15 bases between the germline ends.

The V call is TRBV19, the J call TRBJ1-1; TRBD1 is a possible D gene (5 bases). The CDR3 totals 12 residues. V dropped 8 bases and J dropped 10 bases, with 17 bases sitting between them. Germline assignment: CDR1 LNHDA and CDR2 SQIVND (reference sequence). The CDR3 loop is CASDDSLDRAFF. Here the CDR3 DNA reads TGTGCCAGTGATGACAGCTTGGACCGAGCTTTCTTT.

The V gene is TRBV18, the J gene TRBJ2-7; D gene ambiguous. V gave up 5 bases and J gave up 3 bases, with 11 bases separating them. The CDR3 consists of 13 residues. Germline CDR1 KGHSH, CDR2 LQKENI. The CDR3 spells CASSTDTSYEQYF. In DNA, the CDR3 is TGTGCCAGCTCAACCGACACGAGCTACGAGCAGTACTTC.

This chain links TRBV7-2 with TRBJ2-7, with D perhaps matching TRBD2 (5 bases). The CDR3 is 13 residues long. The V gene lost 2 bases and the J gene lost 3 bases, with 8 bases spanning the gap. The germline V gene has CDR1 SGHTA and CDR2 FQGNSA. The CDR3 spells CASSLIGNYEQYF. In DNA, the CDR3 is TGTGCCAGCAGCTTAATCGGGAACTACGAGCAGTACTTC.

The chain uses TRBV5-1 and TRBJ1-1; 8 bases line up with TRBD1. Germline-derived CDR1 and CDR2 are SGHRS and YFSETQ. This CDR3 spans 16 amino acids. V trimming: 0 bases; J trimming: 4 bases; junction bases outside the gene matches: 8. CDR3 nucleotide sequence: TGCGCCAGCAGCTTGGGGCAGGGGGCGAGGGGCACTGAAGCTTTCTTT. Its protein product is CASSLGQGARGTEAFF.

This clone occurred once. This chain links TRBV30 with TRBJ1-1, with D tentatively TRBD1 (5 bases). The length of the CDR3 is 13 residues. Deletions cut 2 bases from V and 3 bases from J, with 10 bases between. Germline CDR1 GTSNPN, CDR2 SVGIG (reference sequence). Here the CDR3 reads CAWSTSGDTEAFF. The CDR3 coding sequence is TGTGCCTGGAGTACTTCGGGGGACACTGAAGCTTTCTTT.

The chain employs TRBV5-6 and TRBJ2-3, with 10 bases aligning to TRBD2. Germline values: CDR1 SGHDT, CDR2 YYEEEE. The CDR3 has 18 residues. J gave up 1 base and V 2 bases, and 10 bases lay outside the gene matches. The CDR3 region has the DNA TGTGCCAGCAGCTTTAGCGGGGGGACTCGTCGCGGCACAGATACGCAGTATTTT. Translated, it gives CASSFSGGTRRGTDTQYF.

This sequence joins TRBV3-1 (or the pseudogene TRBV3-2) and TRBJ2-2, with 13 bases fitting TRBD2. The CDR3 is 16 residues long. V was pared by 6 bases and J by 7 bases, with 8 bases of the junction left unmatched. Germline CDR1 and CDR2: LGHDT and YNNKEL (reference sequence). In DNA, the CDR3 is TGTGCCAGCAGTACTAGCGGGAGGGCCTCGGTCGGGGAGCTGTTTTTT. Protein sequence: CASSTSGRASVGELFF.

In its sample, this clone was seen a few times. In DNA, the CDR3 is TGTGCCAGCAGTTACTTACCGGGACAGAAAAATGAAAAACTGTTTTTT. Translation gives CASSYLPGQKNEKLFF. This sequence joins TRBV6-5 and TRBJ1-4; 7 bases match TRBD1. V was pared by 1 base and J by 5 bases, with 7 bases of the junction left unmatched. Germline CDR1 reads MNHEY; CDR2 reads SVGAGI. This CDR3 has 16 residues.

V gene TRBV2 combines with J gene TRBJ1-1; TRBD1 is a possible D gene (6 bases). Per germline, CDR1 SNHLY and CDR2 FYNNEI. The CDR3 runs to 14 residues. Deletions cut 6 bases from V and 1 base from J, with 12 bases between. The CDR3 DNA reads as TGTGCCAGCAGGGATTTGGGACAGAACACTGAAGCTTTCTTT. This encodes CASRDLGQNTEAFF.

J is TRBJ1-2 and V is TRBV3-1 (or the pseudogene TRBV3-2); D not resolved. Germline V gene data show CDR1 as LGHDT and CDR2 as YNNKEL (reference sequence). V was shortened by 0 bases and J by 6 bases, with 17 bases between the two germline ends. The CDR3 totals 16 residues. Written as DNA, the CDR3 is TGTGCCAGCAGCCAAGATGGAATATTCCGGGGTCATGGCTACACCTTC. Its protein is CASSQDGIFRGHGYTF.